Below, one TCR beta chain is given with its context. RNA, once extracted, was reverse transcribed into cDNA for use as the sequencing template. The table came from immunoSEQ multiplex PCR; TCRdb's copy has only in-frame clones and leaves some out. The table records roughly 180,000 clones, 51% of them present only once. Noted treatment: oral pan-JAK inhibitor, 5-10 mg twice daily. This sample was taken from a study of CD8+ T cells in alopecia areata. The CDR3 is 13 amino acids. Germline V lookup: CDR1 LGHNA, CDR2 YSLEER. V was cut by 0 bases and J by 6 bases, with 5 bases left in between. The TCR originated in a human donor with alopecia areata. The chain uses TRBV4-3 and TRBJ2-2, with D unclear. This specimen consisted of CD8+ T cells sorted from blood, obtained around week 54, from a patient treated with tofacitinib. CDR3 DNA sequence: TGCGCCAGCAGCCAAGATATAGCCGGGGAGCTGTTTTTT. Protein: CASSQDIAGELFF.